These T cell receptor beta chains were read from a single sample in a study of blood T cell repertoires in COVID-19. Repertoires were generated with immunoSEQ multiplex PCR, while TCRdb's copy carries only in-frame clones and drops some. Seen here are around 370,000 clones, about 90% observed once, and the top ten hold 2.5% to 4%. Sequencing used peripheral blood. The receptors were gathered from a young woman who had recovered from COVID-19. The CDR3 runs from the conserved cysteine through the conserved F or W.

v_gene	j_gene	CDR3aa
TRBV2	TRBJ2-2	CASSYLPGSNTGELFF
TRBV19	TRBJ2-6	CASSKTVTGANVLTF
TRBV5-6	TRBJ2-1	CASSLGQGRLREQFF
TRBV6-1	TRBJ1-1	CASSDRGPYTEAFF
TRBV7-9	TRBJ2-3	CASSLGTSGRARGDTQYF
TRBV7-2	TRBJ2-5	CASSPRFQMETQYF
TRBV5-8	TRBJ1-5	CASSSGTVGTYSNQPQHF
TRBV7-9	TRBJ2-5	CASSLSGTGTQETQYF
TRBV10-1	TRBJ2-1	CASKSGRAGHEQFF
TRBV6-2/TRBV6-3	TRBJ1-4	CASSTGTGVWTNEKLFF
TRBV11-3	TRBJ1-1	CASSSGQGELNTEAFF
TRBV10-3	TRBJ1-3	CAISGQGENTIYF
TRBV30	TRBJ2-3	CAWSVRAPTRDTQYF
TRBV7-8	TRBJ2-3	CASSFGGRAYTTDTQYF
TRBV10-1	TRBJ2-3	CASSEGQGSDTQYF
TRBV10-3	TRBJ2-3	CAISQQGDTQYF
TRBV7-9	TRBJ2-3	CASSHSGTGGTDTQYF
TRBV6-5	TRBJ1-1	CASSLRQETEAFF
TRBV6-2/TRBV6-3	TRBJ2-2	CASSRSGVRDTGELFF
TRBV6-2/TRBV6-3	TRBJ2-2	CASSYRGLAGVGGELFF
TRBV29-1	TRBJ2-2	CSVGSGSAGELFF
TRBV5-3	TRBJ2-1	CARAAPIEGGRYNEQFF
TRBV11-2	TRBJ2-3	CASSSLGPTDTQYF
TRBV6-2/TRBV6-3	TRBJ1-1	CASSSDRGRNTEAFF
TRBV7-9	TRBJ1-4	CASSPPSSGAVNEKLFF
TRBV19	TRBJ2-1	CASGLLAGVLSEQFF
TRBV21-1	TRBJ2-1	CASSKALAGGASGNNEQFF
TRBV6-2/TRBV6-3	TRBJ2-1	CASSYSGDYNEQFF
TRBV6-6	TRBJ2-5	CASSQGALAGGQETQYF
TRBV24-1	TRBJ2-1	CASPLAGGNNEQFF
TRBV19	TRBJ1-5	CASSIATRFSAGQPQHF
TRBV12-5	TRBJ2-1	CASGRAGAHNEQFF
TRBV7-2	TRBJ2-3	CASSQRADTQYF
TRBV6-6	TRBJ1-1	CASTFSRGDGPSF
TRBV27	TRBJ1-6	CASSLERLSSYNSPLHF